This is a list of T cell receptor beta chains from one sample in a study of regulatory T cells in long-lasting Graves disease. TCRdb independently ran MiXCR on the multiplex PCR reads; one entry per CDR3 protein. The repertoire holds about 620,000 distinct CDR3 sequences, with less than 20% as singletons. The sample was also linked to a second study, of T cells in Graves' hyperthyroidism and ophthalmopathy.

Material: peripheral blood mononuclear cells (PBMCs), obtained at new diagnosis, from a patient treated with antithyroid drugs. These receptor sequences come from a woman aged 30 to 39 with Graves disease. CDR3s include the opening cysteine and the closing phenylalanine or tryptophan. D genes are given only for firm matches. A row's size may be missing; if present it is once, few, many or a size class.

J gene	D gene	V gene	clone size	CDR3 DNA	CDR3 protein
TRBJ2-7	.	TRBV19	.	TGTGCCAGTACGAAAGGACAAACCTACGAGCAGTACTTC	CASTKGQTYEQYF
TRBJ2-2	.	TRBV28	many	TGTGCCAGCAGCCCCCTTAGGGCCGGGGAGCTGTTTTTT	CASSPLRAGELFF
TRBJ2-5	.	TRBV12-3/TRBV12-4	many	TGTGCCAGCAGTGGACAGTTCGCTCAAGAGACCCAGTACTTC	CASSGQFAQETQYF
TRBJ2-2	TRBD1	TRBV12-3/TRBV12-4	many	TGTGCCAGCAGTTTTACCACAGGGGGAAACACCGGGGAGCTGTTTTTT	CASSFTTGGNTGELFF
TRBJ1-2	.	TRBV19	.	TGTGCCAGTAGTAACCAGGTCTATGGCTACACCTTC	CASSNQVYGYTF
TRBJ2-1	.	TRBV27	.	TGTGCCAGCAGTTTAAGAGCCGACCACAATGAGCAGTTCTTC	CASSLRADHNEQFF
TRBJ1-2	.	TRBV6-1	many	TGTGCCAGCAGTGGACCAAACAGGAGACTTGCTGATGGCTACACCTTC	CASSGPNRRLADGYTF
TRBJ2-7	TRBD2	TRBV11-2	many	TGTGCCAGCAGCTCGGGACTAGCGGGAGGCGATGAGCAGTACTTC	CASSSGLAGGDEQYF
TRBJ2-7	TRBD1	TRBV7-2	.	TGTGCCAGCAGCCGCACCGGGACAGGCACCTACGAGCAGTACTTC	CASSRTGTGTYEQYF
TRBJ2-1	TRBD2	TRBV7-2	few	TGTGCCAGCAGCCAACCCGCTAGCGGGAGGCCTACAAGGAATGAGCAGTTCTTC	CASSQPASGRPTRNEQFF
TRBJ2-1	TRBD2	TRBV6-2/TRBV6-3	many	TGTGCCAGCAGCACTCATAAGACTAGCGTCAACAATGAGCAGTTCTTC	CASSTHKTSVNNEQFF
TRBJ1-1	.	TRBV20-1	many	TGCAGTCCTACGAAGGGGGGGCCTAACACTGAAGCTTTCTTT	CSPTKGGPNTEAFF
TRBJ2-5	.	TRBV19	.	TGTGCCAGTAGAGATCGTAGCCCCGGAGGAGGGGAGACCCAGTACTTC	CASRDRSPGGGETQYF
TRBJ2-7	TRBD1	TRBV6-2/TRBV6-3	many	TGTGCCAGCAGAATGGGACAGGGGGTTTACGAGCAGTACTTC	CASRMGQGVYEQYF
TRBJ2-7	.	TRBV2	many	TGTGCCAGCAGTCGCCGGGAAGAGCAGTACTTC	CASSRREEQYF
TRBJ1-5	.	TRBV7-9	.	TGTGCCAGCAGCGCGTTCAATCAGCCCCAGCATTTT	CASSAFNQPQHF
TRBJ1-5	.	TRBV28	many	TGTGCCAGCAGTCTAAGCGGACGCTGGTATCAGCCCCAGCATTTT	CASSLSGRWYQPQHF
TRBJ1-2	TRBD1	TRBV5-1	few	TGCGCCAGCAGCCCGGACAGGGGGATCGGATATGGCTACACCTTC	CASSPDRGIGYGYTF
TRBJ2-5	.	TRBV28	few	TGTGCCAGCAGTTTCGAGGGGAAGAGAGCCCAGTACTTC	CASSFEGKRAQYF
TRBJ2-7	.	TRBV6-1	.	TGTGCCAGCAGTGTCCCAGCCTATTCCTACGAGCAGTACTTC	CASSVPAYSYEQYF
TRBJ2-3	.	TRBV3-1	.	TGTGCCAGCAGCCAAGTGGAGATCTATTCTACGCAGTATTTT	CASSQVEIYSTQYF
TRBJ2-2	TRBD1	TRBV7-9	.	TGTGCCAGCAGCCCGCAACCCCTCGACAGGGGTACCGGGGAGCTGTTTTTT	CASSPQPLDRGTGELFF
TRBJ1-6	.	TRBV28	many	TGTGCCAGCAGGCCGCTTACAGGGAATAATTCACCCCTCCACTTT	CASRPLTGNNSPLHF
TRBJ1-1	.	TRBV19	.	TGTGCCAGTAGTACCCCTGGGGGGGGGAACACTGAAGCTTTCTTT	CASSTPGGGNTEAFF
TRBJ1-1	.	TRBV18	few	TGTGCCAGCTCACCAGCAGGGTCGGACACTGAAGCTTTCTTT	CASSPAGSDTEAFF
TRBJ2-2	.	TRBV5-1	many	TGCGCCAGCAGCTTGGACAGGGCCGCCGGGGAGCTGTTTTTT	CASSLDRAAGELFF